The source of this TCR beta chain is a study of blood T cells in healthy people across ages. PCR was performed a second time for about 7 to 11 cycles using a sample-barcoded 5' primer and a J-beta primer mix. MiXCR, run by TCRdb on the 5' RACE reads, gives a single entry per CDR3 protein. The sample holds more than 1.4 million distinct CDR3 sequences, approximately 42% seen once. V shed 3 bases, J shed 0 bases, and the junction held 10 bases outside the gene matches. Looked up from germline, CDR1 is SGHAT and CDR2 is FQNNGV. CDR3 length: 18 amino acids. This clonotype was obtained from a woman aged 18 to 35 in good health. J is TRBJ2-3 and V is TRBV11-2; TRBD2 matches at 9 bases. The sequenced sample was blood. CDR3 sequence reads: CASSFLAVAGESTDTQYF. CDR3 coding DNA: TGTGCCAGCAGCTTCCTTGCAGTAGCGGGGGAAAGCACAGATACGCAGTATTTT. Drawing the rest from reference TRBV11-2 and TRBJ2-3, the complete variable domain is EAGVAQSPRYKIIEKRQSVAFWCNPISGHATLYWYQQILGQGPKLLIQFQNNGVVDDSQLPKDRFSAERLKGVDSTLKIQPAKLEDSAVYLCASSFLAVAGESTDTQYFGPGTRLTVL.